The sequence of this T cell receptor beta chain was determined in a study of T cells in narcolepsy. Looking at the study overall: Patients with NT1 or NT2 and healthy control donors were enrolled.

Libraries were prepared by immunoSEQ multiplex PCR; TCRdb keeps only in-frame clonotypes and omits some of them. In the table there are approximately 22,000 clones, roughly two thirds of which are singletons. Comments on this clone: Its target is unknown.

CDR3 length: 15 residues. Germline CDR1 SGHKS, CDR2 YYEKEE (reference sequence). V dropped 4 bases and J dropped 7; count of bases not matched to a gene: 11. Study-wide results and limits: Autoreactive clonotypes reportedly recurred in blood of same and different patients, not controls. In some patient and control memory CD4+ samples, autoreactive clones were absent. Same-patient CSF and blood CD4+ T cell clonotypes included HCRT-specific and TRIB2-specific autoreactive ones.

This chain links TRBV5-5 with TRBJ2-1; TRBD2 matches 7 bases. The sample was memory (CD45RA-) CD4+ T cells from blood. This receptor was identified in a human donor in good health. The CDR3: CASSRVGLGGNEQFF. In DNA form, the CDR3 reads TGTGCCAGCAGCCGAGTCGGACTAGGAGGTAATGAGCAGTTCTTC.